The 22 T cell receptor beta chains presented below share a single source sample, sequenced in a study of vaccination and CD4 T cells after COVID-19. This sample's time point: late sampling 161 to 241 days after vaccination in three convalescent patients. MiXCR, run by TCRdb on the PCR reads, gives a single entry per CDR3 protein. Seen here are 25,000 to 30,000 distinct CDR3 sequences, approximately 48% observed once, and the top ten hold over 4.5%. This material consisted of CD4+ T cells from blood, taken about 7 months after SARS-CoV-2 vaccination. The receptors were sampled from a human donor who had recovered from COVID-19.

The chain uses TRBV25-1 and TRBJ2-2; D call uncertain. Trimming took off 8 bases at V and 6 bases at J, with 7 bases between the two ends. CDR1 and CDR2 from the germline V gene are MGHDK and SYGVNS. CDR3 length: 11 residues. CDR3 DNA: TGTGCCAGCTCGCTTTCCGGGGAGCTGTTTTTT. Encoded protein: CASSLSGELFF.

Only a few counts were recorded for this clonotype. V usage is TRBV20-1 and J usage is TRBJ2-3; 7 bases map to TRBD2. The germline gives CDR1 DFQATT, CDR2 SNEGSKA (reference sequence). This CDR3 has 15 residues. The J segment lost 0 bases and the V segment lost 3 bases, leaving 6 bases of the junction unmatched. The CDR3 loop reads CSASEASGSTDTQYF. In nucleotides, the CDR3 is TGCAGTGCTAGTGAGGCTAGCGGAAGCACAGATACGCAGTATTTT.

V and J are TRBV7-2 and TRBJ2-1, with a tentative D call TRBD2 (6 bases). The V and J ends lost 4 bases and 1 base respectively, with 17 bases between them. CDR3 length: 17 residues. Germline V gene sequence: CDR1 SGHTA, CDR2 FQGNSA. The CDR3 reads CASSSKIFAGSYNEQFF. Written as DNA, the CDR3 is TGTGCCAGCAGCTCGAAAATCTTCGCGGGGTCCTACAATGAGCAGTTCTTC.

This chain uses TRBV27 with TRBJ1-5, with D unclear. Deletions cut 7 bases from V and 3 bases from J, with 10 bases between. The CDR3 has 13 amino acids. CDR1 and CDR2 from the germline V gene are MNHEY and SMNVEV (reference sequence). The CDR3 DNA reads TGTGCCAGCAAGAAGGGCGACAATCAGCCCCAGCATTTT. It yields the protein CASKKGDNQPQHF.

This chain joins TRBV10-2 and TRBJ2-7; 7 nucleotides line up with TRBD1. V gave up 6 bases and J gave up 5 bases; unmatched junction bases: 10. This CDR3 region has 14 residues. The germline V gene has CDR1 WSHSY and CDR2 SAAADI. CDR3 sequence reads: CASRQTGSGNEQYF. CDR3 in DNA: TGCGCCAGCAGGCAGACAGGGTCGGGGAACGAGCAGTACTTC.

The rearrangement joins TRBV7-9 to TRBJ2-1; no definite D call. Looked up from germline, CDR1 is SEHNR and CDR2 is FQNEAQ (reference sequence). The V gene lost 1 base and the J gene lost 10 bases, with 8 bases spanning the gap. The CDR3 has 12 amino acids. CDR3 DNA sequence: TGTGCCAGCAGCTTAGATAATTCCGAGCAGTTCTTC. This encodes CASSLDNSEQFF.

This clonotype has a handful of counts. This chain links TRBV28 with TRBJ2-7, with D possibly being TRBD2 (6 bases). The CDR3 runs to 14 residues. Germline CDR1 MDHEN, CDR2 SYDVKM. Deletions cut 10 bases from V and 7 bases from J, with 23 bases between. The CDR3 DNA reads as TGTGCCACCACCAAACCGGGACTTTACGGTGAGCAGTACTTC. Residues: CATTKPGLYGEQYF.

The chain recombines TRBV7-6 with TRBJ2-5; 7 nucleotides agree with TRBD2. The germline V gene has CDR1 SGHVS and CDR2 FNYEAQ. This CDR3 contains 17 residues. Trimming cost V 3 bases and J 0 bases; bases outside gene matches: 10. The CDR3 sequence: CASSFPPSGRDQETQYF. Here the CDR3 DNA reads TGTGCCAGCAGCTTCCCTCCATCGGGGAGGGACCAAGAGACCCAGTACTTC.

This clonotype has just a few counts. The chain employs TRBV5-4 and TRBJ2-5; perhaps TRBD2 as D (5 bases). Trimming left V 3 bases short and J 5 bases short, with 11 bases between. The germline gives CDR1 SGHNT, CDR2 YYREEE (reference sequence). CDR3 length: 13 amino acids. The CDR3 DNA is TGTGCCAGCAGCTCGAACCGCGGGGAGACCCAGTACTTC. The encoded protein is CASSSNRGETQYF.

A few counts support this clonotype. This chain links TRBV7-6 with TRBJ1-6; unclear D gene. CDR1 and CDR2 (germline): SGHVS, FNYEAQ. This CDR3 is 15 amino acids long. With 3 bases removed from V and 2 bases from J, the gap between germline ends came to 8 bases. CDR3 DNA sequence: TGTGCCAGCAGCTTGCTGGGAACCTATAATTCACCCCTCCACTTT. This gives the protein CASSLLGTYNSPLHF.

This rearrangement joins TRBV7-2 to TRBJ1-1, with D unclear. Germline V CDR1 and CDR2: SGHTA, FQGNSA. This CDR3 spans 13 amino acids. The V end lost 1 base, the J end lost 8 bases, and 11 bases lay between the germline ends. CDR3 region: CASSLVAGQEAFF. CDR3 nucleotides: TGTGCCAGCAGCTTAGTTGCAGGTCAAGAAGCTTTCTTT.

The chain employs TRBV2 and TRBJ1-3; tentatively, D is TRBD1 (5 bases). Germline CDR1 and CDR2: SNHLY and FYNNEI. This CDR3 region has 14 residues. Trimming took 4 bases from V and 5 from J, leaving 12 bases between them. The CDR3 DNA is TGTGCCAGCAGTGTCGGGGCAGCCCGAAACACCATATATTTT. Translation: CASSVGAARNTIYF.

This clonotype was observed a handful of times. The V gene is TRBV11-3, the J gene TRBJ2-3; 10 nucleotides align to TRBD1. CDR3 length: 14 amino acids. Germline V CDR1 and CDR2: SGHNT, YENEEA. After removal of 5 bases from V and 4 bases from J, the junction contained 3 bases not matched to a gene. The CDR3 sequence: CASSPGQGADTQYF. CDR3 bases: TGTGCCAGCAGCCCCGGACAGGGGGCAGATACGCAGTATTTT.

This clonotype was seen a single time. The V call is TRBV6-2 or TRBV6-3, the J call TRBJ1-5, with 9 bases that match TRBD1. The CDR3 runs to 18 residues. Germline lookup yields CDR1 MNHEY and CDR2 SVGEGT. V was clipped by 4 bases and J by 3 bases; unmatched bases: 13. The CDR3 nucleotides read TGTGCCAGCAGTTCACCGGGACAGGGTGTGAGGCTCAATCAGCCCCAGCATTTT. This codes for CASSSPGQGVRLNQPQHF.

The J gene is TRBJ2-5, the V gene TRBV7-9; D is possibly TRBD2 (6 bases). The germline CDR1 and CDR2 sequences are SEHNR and FQNEAQ (reference sequence). This CDR3 has 12 amino acids. V shed 5 bases and J shed 5 bases, with 9 bases lying between them. The CDR3 loop reads CASSREFETQYF. Written as DNA, the CDR3 is TGTGCCAGCAGCCGGGAGTTCGAGACCCAGTACTTC.

This chain joins TRBV20-1 and TRBJ2-7; D is unclear. The CDR3 contains 13 residues. Germline assignment: CDR1 DFQATT and CDR2 SNEGSKA (reference sequence). V lost 0 bases and J 3 bases, leaving 9 bases between the germline ends. The CDR3 DNA is TGCAGTGCTAGAGATCCAAACAGCTACGAGCAGTACTTC. This codes for CSARDPNSYEQYF.

V and J are TRBV6-1 and TRBJ1-2, with TRBD1 matching 9 bases. Germline V gives CDR1 MNHNS, CDR2 SASEGT. The CDR3 sequence is 14 residues long. V gave up 5 bases and J gave up 3 bases; unmatched junction bases: 4. CDR3 in DNA: TGTGCCAGCAGTACACGGGACAGGGACTATGGCTACACCTTC. It specifies CASSTRDRDYGYTF.

This clonotype was picked up a small number of times. The CDR3 is CASSEGTSGSYEQYF. CDR3 DNA: TGTGCCAGCAGTGAAGGGACTAGCGGGAGTTACGAGCAGTACTTC. The V gene is TRBV6-1, the J gene TRBJ2-7, with 13 nucleotides matching TRBD2. The trim removed 1 base at V and 4 bases at J, leaving 1 base unmatched. Germline V lookup: CDR1 MNHNS, CDR2 SASEGT. The CDR3 is 15 residues long.

This clonotype was observed a few times. This chain joins TRBV27 and TRBJ1-1, with D maybe TRBD1 (6 bases). The CDR3 has 15 residues. From germline, CDR1 is MNHEY and CDR2 SMNVEV (reference sequence). With 4 bases removed from V and 0 bases from J, the gap between germline ends came to 12 bases. CDR3 residues: CASSSLTGMNTEAFF. The CDR3 coding sequence is TGTGCCAGCAGTTCCCTGACAGGCATGAACACTGAAGCTTTCTTT.

This clonotype was seen more than once but under ten times. The J gene is TRBJ2-1, the V gene TRBV6-2 or TRBV6-3; 9 bases are a match to TRBD2. This CDR3 has 15 residues. Germline loops: CDR1 MNHEY, CDR2 SVGEGT. Trimming took 6 bases from V and 6 from J; bases not matched to a gene: 9. The CDR3 DNA sequence: TGTGCCAGCAGAGGCGGGAGGGCCTTAGCCAATGAGCAGTTCTTC. It is translated as CASRGGRALANEQFF.

The CDR3: CASSLVSRGNTGELFF. The CDR3 nucleotides are TGTGCCAGCAGCTTAGTTTCCAGGGGGAACACCGGGGAGCTGTTTTTT. The chain recombines TRBV7-2 with TRBJ2-2; D possibly corresponds to TRBD1 (6 bases). The CDR3 sequence is 16 residues long. Trimming took 1 base from V and 1 from J, leaving 10 bases between them. Germline V gene lookup returns CDR1 SGHTA and CDR2 FQGNSA.

V usage is TRBV6-5 and J usage is TRBJ1-6, with unresolved D. V gave up 0 bases and J gave up 3 bases, with 15 bases separating them. The length of the CDR3 is 18 residues. Germline V lookup: CDR1 MNHEY, CDR2 SVGAGI. The CDR3 coding sequence is TGTGCCAGCAGTTACTCCGGGTCGGCAGGCAACTATAATTCACCCCTCCACTTT. Translated, it gives CASSYSGSAGNYNSPLHF.